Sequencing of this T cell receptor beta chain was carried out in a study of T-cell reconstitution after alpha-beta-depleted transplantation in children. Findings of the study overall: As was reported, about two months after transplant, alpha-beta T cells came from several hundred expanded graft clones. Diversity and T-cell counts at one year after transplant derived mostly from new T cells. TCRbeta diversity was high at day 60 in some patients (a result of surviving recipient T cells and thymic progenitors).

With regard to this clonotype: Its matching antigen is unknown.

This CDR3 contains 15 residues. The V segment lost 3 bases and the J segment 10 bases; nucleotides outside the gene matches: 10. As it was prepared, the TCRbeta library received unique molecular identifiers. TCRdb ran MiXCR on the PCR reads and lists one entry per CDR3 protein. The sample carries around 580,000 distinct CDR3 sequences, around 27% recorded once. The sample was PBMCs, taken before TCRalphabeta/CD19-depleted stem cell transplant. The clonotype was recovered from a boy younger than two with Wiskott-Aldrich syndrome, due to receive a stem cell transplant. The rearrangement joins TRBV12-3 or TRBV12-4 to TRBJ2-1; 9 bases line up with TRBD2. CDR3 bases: TGTGCCAGCAGTTTCCCCCCTAGCGGGACTCGCGAGCAGTTCTTC. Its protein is CASSFPPSGTREQFF.